A single sample gave rise to the 32 T cell receptor beta chains below, sequenced in a study of T cells expressing NK-cell markers. One entry per CDR3 protein, without DNA, is what TCRdb gives after re-calling the 5' RACE reads. The sample totals 400,000 to 550,000 distinct CDR3 sequences. Sequencing was performed on blood T cells: a sorted CD56 or NKG2C T cell subset, CD4+ or CD8+ T cells, or bulk PBMC T cells (not recorded which). The receptor set was obtained from a woman aged 18-69 years in good health.

The chain joins TRBV7-2 to TRBJ2-5; TCRdb reports TRBD1, a call that lacks DNA to check it against. CDR3 length: 13 residues. Germline assignment: CDR1 SGHTA and CDR2 FQGNSA. CDR3 sequence reads: CASSKGERETQYF.

The chain is built from TRBV28 and TRBJ2-3; lacking DNA, the TRBD1 call made by TCRdb goes unchecked. This CDR3 region has 15 residues. CDR1 and CDR2 (germline): MDHEN, SYDVKM. CDR3 residues: CASRPPGQETDTQYF. The entire variable domain, with the rest obtained from reference TRBV28 and TRBJ2-3, is as follows: DVKVTQSSRYLVKRTGEKVFLECVQDMDHENMFWYRQDPGLGLRLIYFSYDVKMKEKGDIPEGYSVSREKKERFSLILESASTNQTSMYLCASRPPGQETDTQYFGPGTRLTVL.

J is TRBJ2-1 and V is TRBV20-1; TCRdb selects TRBD2, and the lack of DNA leaves this call unchecked. The length of the CDR3 is 13 residues. CDR1 is DFQATT and CDR2 is SNEGSKA in the germline V gene (reference sequence). This chain's CDR3 is CSARDSGLAAIFF.

The chain carries TRBV6-2 or TRBV6-3 and TRBJ2-5. Germline V gives CDR1 MNHEY, CDR2 SVGEGT. This CDR3 has 13 amino acids. This CDR3 is CASSSFHQETQYF.

This chain connects TRBV7-9 to TRBJ2-5; no DNA is available, so the TRBD1 call from TCRdb remains unchecked. CDR1 is SEHNR and CDR2 is FQNEAQ in the germline V gene (reference sequence). This CDR3 is 14 amino acids long. The CDR3 here is CASSFLGGRETQYF.

The genes are TRBV30 and TRBJ1-1; TCRdb selects TRBD1, and the lack of DNA leaves this call unchecked. CDR1 is GTSNPN and CDR2 is SVGIG in the germline V gene (reference sequence). The CDR3 runs 14 residues. Here the CDR3 reads CATFPAYRGTEAFF.

The chain employs TRBV7-3 and TRBJ2-5; TCRdb reports TRBD2, a call that lacks DNA to check it against. The CDR3 runs 14 residues. Germline loops: CDR1 SGHTA, CDR2 FQGTGA. The CDR3 loop is CASSRSGLAETQYF.

The chain employs TRBV29-1 and TRBJ2-3. CDR1 SQVTM and CDR2 ANQGSEA come from the germline V gene. The CDR3 covers 13 residues. The CDR3 is CSVARVVGDTQYF.

V gene TRBV5-5 combines with J gene TRBJ2-1; with no DNA, the TCRdb D assignment of TRBD2 cannot be verified. In germline, CDR1 is SGHKS, CDR2 YYEKEE (reference sequence). The CDR3 extends over 15 amino acids. Here the CDR3 reads CASSLGGLGIGEQFF. Using reference TRBV5-5 and TRBJ2-1 for the parts outside the CDR3, the full variable domain is DAGVTQSPTHLIKTRGQQVTLRCSPISGHKSVSWYQQVLGQGPQFIFQYYEKEERGRGNFPDRFSARQFPNYSSELNVNALLLGDSALYLCASSLGGLGIGEQFFGPGTRLTVL.

This chain joins TRBV4-3 and TRBJ2-1; TCRdb's D call of TRBD2 is untestable without DNA. This CDR3 has 17 amino acids. The V gene's germline CDR1 is LGHNA and CDR2 YSLEER. CDR3 region: CASSQDPPSGGYNEQFF.

The chain links TRBV7-8 to TRBJ1-1. Germline lookup yields CDR1 SGHVS and CDR2 FQNEAQ. CDR3 size: 12 residues. The CDR3 protein is CASSPTGPEAFF.

V gene TRBV2 combines with J gene TRBJ2-5; TCRdb proposes TRBD2, but this gene call is untestable without DNA. Germline CDR1 reads SNHLY; CDR2 reads FYNNEI. This CDR3 contains 13 residues. The CDR3 is CASTLQEGGTQYF.

The chain uses TRBV25-1 and TRBJ2-5. CDR3 length: 15 amino acids. Germline V CDR1 and CDR2: MGHDK, SYGVNS. CDR3 sequence reads: CASSDRRMYQETQYF.

CDR3 region: CASSLPSAGGPETQYF. The chain links TRBV7-9 to TRBJ2-5; TCRdb lists TRBD2, though no DNA is available to test this call. The CDR3 is 16 amino acids. Germline V gene lookup returns CDR1 SEHNR and CDR2 FQNEAQ (reference sequence).

V usage is TRBV7-9 and J usage is TRBJ2-1. The CDR3 contains 15 residues. Per the germline V gene, CDR1 is SEHNR and CDR2 is FQNEAQ (reference sequence). The CDR3 protein is CASRPDWQANNEQFF.

The chain recombines TRBV6-1 with TRBJ2-2; without DNA, the TCRdb call of TRBD1 cannot be checked. The CDR3 extends over 13 amino acids. Germline V lookup: CDR1 MNHNS, CDR2 SASEGT. The CDR3 reads CASGTGNTGELFF.

The chain uses TRBV5-1 and TRBJ2-5; TCRdb lists TRBD1, though no DNA is available to test this call. CDR1 and CDR2 (germline): SGHRS, YFSETQ. This CDR3 comprises 16 residues. The chain's CDR3 is CASSYRMSEYQETQYF.

The CDR3 is CSASRREGRDEQFF. The chain carries TRBV20-1 and TRBJ2-1; TCRdb's D call, TRBD2, is unchecked because there is no DNA. Germline V CDR1 and CDR2: DFQATT, SNEGSKA (reference sequence). This CDR3 is 14 amino acids long.

V is TRBV4-3 and J is TRBJ1-5; the TRBD1 assignment by TCRdb is unverifiable without DNA. Germline CDR1 reads LGHNA; CDR2 reads YSLEER. This CDR3 contains 19 residues. The CDR3 region is CASSQVGGVPSTSNQPQHF.

The V and J genes are TRBV10-3 and TRBJ2-3; there is no DNA to check the TCRdb D call of TRBD1. CDR3 length: 12 residues. Germline lookup yields CDR1 ENHRY and CDR2 SYGVKD. The CDR3 reads CASAGGADTQYF.

The V call is TRBV5-6, the J call TRBJ2-6; TCRdb names TRBD1, which stays unverified in the absence of DNA. Germline V gene sequence: CDR1 SGHDT, CDR2 YYEEEE. The CDR3 has 13 amino acids. The CDR3 loop is CASSWGTPDVLTF.

This chain connects TRBV6-5 to TRBJ2-6; TCRdb reports TRBD2, a call that lacks DNA to check it against. The V gene's germline CDR1 is MNHEY and CDR2 SVGAGI. The length of the CDR3 is 17 residues. The CDR3 region is CASSYSLAGVGANVLTF.

The V call is TRBV12-3 or TRBV12-4, the J call TRBJ2-3; TCRdb selects TRBD2, and the lack of DNA leaves this call unchecked. This CDR3 is built from 15 residues. CDR3 sequence reads: CASSQTSGYTDTQYF.

The chain is built from TRBV29-1 and TRBJ2-1; absent DNA, TCRdb's TRBD1 call cannot be checked. The CDR3 extends over 12 amino acids. Germline V gene sequence: CDR1 SQVTM, CDR2 ANQGSEA. The CDR3 loop is CSVHWGAYEQFF.

The chain links TRBV6-2 or TRBV6-3 to TRBJ2-2; as DNA is missing, the TRBD2 call by TCRdb cannot be tested. Germline-derived CDR1 and CDR2 are MNHEY and SVGEGT. This CDR3 is built from 16 residues. The CDR3: CASSYWRDGLPGELFF.

The chain employs TRBV20-1 and TRBJ2-3; TCRdb's D call of TRBD1 is untestable without DNA. In germline, CDR1 is DFQATT, CDR2 SNEGSKA (reference sequence). The CDR3 spans 15 residues. The CDR3 region is CSARAPKYTPDTQYF.

The CDR3 loop reads CASSGYSAHPYNEQFF. J is TRBJ2-1 and V is TRBV5-1; as DNA is missing, the TRBD1 call by TCRdb cannot be tested. This CDR3 is 16 amino acids long. Germline assignment: CDR1 SGHRS and CDR2 YFSETQ.

V gene TRBV20-1 combines with J gene TRBJ2-4. The CDR3 has 15 residues. Germline V lookup: CDR1 DFQATT, CDR2 SNEGSKA (reference sequence). Here the CDR3 reads CSAQIPKLAKNIQYF.

The chain links TRBV7-9 to TRBJ1-2; TCRdb proposes TRBD1, but this gene call is untestable without DNA. The germline CDR1 and CDR2 sequences are SEHNR and FQNEAQ (reference sequence). The CDR3 runs 17 residues. This chain's CDR3 is CASSPAAGGGGNYGYTF.

This CDR3 reads CASSFGQDQPQHF. The genes are TRBV5-1 and TRBJ1-5; lacking DNA, the TRBD1 call made by TCRdb goes unchecked. Germline V gene sequence: CDR1 SGHRS, CDR2 YFSETQ. CDR3 length: 13 residues. Full variable domain (outside the CDR3, taken from reference TRBV5-1 and TRBJ1-5): KAGVTQTPRYLIKTRGQQVTLSCSPISGHRSVSWYQQTPGQGLQFLFEYFSETQRNKGNFPGRFSGRQFSNSRSEMNVSTLELGDSALYLCASSFGQDQPQHFGDGTRLSIL.

The J gene is TRBJ2-1, the V gene TRBV29-1; checking the TCRdb D call of TRBD1 is not possible without DNA. The CDR3 spans 17 residues. Germline lookup yields CDR1 SQVTM and CDR2 ANQGSEA. The CDR3 sequence: CSAPRATGGGSYNEQFF.

The J gene is TRBJ2-2, the V gene TRBV5-6; TCRdb indicates TRBD1, and absent DNA this call remains unverified. The CDR3 runs to 13 residues. From germline, CDR1 is SGHDT and CDR2 YYEEEE. CDR3 in amino acids: CASSLDPVGELFF.